This TCR beta chain was recorded in a study of T cells after yellow fever vaccination (dated by TCRdb to about 2019). Regarding the study in general: The SMART-Seq v4 Ultra Low Input RNA kit was used to prepare libraries from fractions with low cell numbers. Bulk TCR alpha and beta repertoires were sequenced longitudinally to track T-cell clones before and after primary and booster YFV17D yellow fever vaccination. Two healthy male donors made up the cohort, one aged 18 to 29 years and the other aged 30 to 40 years. Blood was collected at multiple timepoints before and after primary and secondary immunization, and bulk PBMC replicates and cell subsets were isolated.

Instrument on record: Illumina NovaSeq 6000. Synthesis of TCR cDNA relied on 5'RACE template switching, a step that introduced a universal primer site along with unique molecular identifiers. cDNA synthesis was primed from both the TCR alpha and TCR beta constant segments. Library amplification used two PCR steps, and the second PCR step added sample barcodes and sequencing adapters. Sequencing of libraries was done on Illumina HiSeq 2500 (2x100 bp) or NovaSeq (2x150 bp). The original methods were these. MIGEC was used to demultiplex reads and collapse the reads into UMI consensus sequences, and MiXCR was used for V(D)J alignment. Vaccine-responding clonotypes were defined with edgeR using replicate PBMC samples, requiring FDR below 0.01 and a log2 fold change above 5 up to day 15. CD4 or CD8 identity was assigned to each bulk clonotype according to whether the clonotype was present at higher abundance in the sequenced CD4 repertoire or the sequenced CD8 repertoire. TCRdb passed the public sequencing reads through fastp at Q25 and MiXCR, retaining productive beta sequences. For every CDR3 protein sequence, its rows merge into one entry that carries the most common genes and DNA. It is TCRdb's table, rather than the study itself, that gives the V and J calls and clone size. This sample comprises fewer than 350,000 distinct CDR3 sequences, approximately 3.8% of them detected only once. The ten largest clones take up less than 25% of the sample.

Findings and caveats that apply to the study as a whole: Compared with the primary T-cell response, the secondary T-cell response was weaker but faster, peaking on day 5 rather than day 15. A small share of clonotypes occurred in both CD4 and CD8 compartments, likely arising from convergent recombination. FACS-sorted repertoires could contain abundant contaminating clonotypes from the bulk population, so computational filtering was required. After the booster, most of the clones that had expanded following primary vaccination were detected again (96% of CD4 and 80% to 90% of CD8), which suggests that memory was broadly maintained. The study included only two donors, which limits how far the findings can be generalized.

Reading the label with the study, this specimen's treatment or condition is: live attenuated yellow fever vaccine strain. At each blood-draw timepoint, two biological replicates of bulk PBMCs were collected. A standard Ficoll-Paque protocol was used to isolate PBMCs from peripheral blood. TriZol was used to extract RNA from bulk PBMCs, CD4 and CD8 fractions, and dextramer-positive and dextramer-negative fractions. Remarks on this clonotype: Its cognate antigen has yet to be identified. The sample holds no much larger clone one base away, and base qualities are not on file.

V loses 5 bases of germline sequence and J loses 1 base, and the interval between the two ends is 12 bases. The CDR3, from cysteine to phenylalanine, totals 15 residues. Solely the CDR3 DNA is kept, with 45 bases framed from the first base. CDR1 is given as LNHDA and CDR2 as SQIVND, both from the germline V gene (reference sequence). This sequence originates from a man aged 18-30 years who received the YFV17D yellow fever vaccine. Material: PBMCs, obtained on the day of the yellow fever booster vaccination. In this chain, TRBV19 is recombined with TRBJ2-4; the D gene is possibly TRBD1 or TRBD2, each agreeing over 5 bases. Here the CDR3 is given as CASSRGREAKNIQYF. The DNA is as follows: TGTGCCAGTAGTCGGGGCAGGGAGGCCAAAAACATTCAGTACTTC. Extended through the reference TRBV19 and TRBJ2-4 proteins, this CDR3 yields the full variable domain: DGGITQSPKYLFRKEGQNVTLSCEQNLNHDAMYWYRQDPGQGLRLIYYSQIVNDFQKGDIAEGYSVSREKKESFPLTVTSAQKNPTAFYLCASSRGREAKNIQYFGAGTRLSVL.